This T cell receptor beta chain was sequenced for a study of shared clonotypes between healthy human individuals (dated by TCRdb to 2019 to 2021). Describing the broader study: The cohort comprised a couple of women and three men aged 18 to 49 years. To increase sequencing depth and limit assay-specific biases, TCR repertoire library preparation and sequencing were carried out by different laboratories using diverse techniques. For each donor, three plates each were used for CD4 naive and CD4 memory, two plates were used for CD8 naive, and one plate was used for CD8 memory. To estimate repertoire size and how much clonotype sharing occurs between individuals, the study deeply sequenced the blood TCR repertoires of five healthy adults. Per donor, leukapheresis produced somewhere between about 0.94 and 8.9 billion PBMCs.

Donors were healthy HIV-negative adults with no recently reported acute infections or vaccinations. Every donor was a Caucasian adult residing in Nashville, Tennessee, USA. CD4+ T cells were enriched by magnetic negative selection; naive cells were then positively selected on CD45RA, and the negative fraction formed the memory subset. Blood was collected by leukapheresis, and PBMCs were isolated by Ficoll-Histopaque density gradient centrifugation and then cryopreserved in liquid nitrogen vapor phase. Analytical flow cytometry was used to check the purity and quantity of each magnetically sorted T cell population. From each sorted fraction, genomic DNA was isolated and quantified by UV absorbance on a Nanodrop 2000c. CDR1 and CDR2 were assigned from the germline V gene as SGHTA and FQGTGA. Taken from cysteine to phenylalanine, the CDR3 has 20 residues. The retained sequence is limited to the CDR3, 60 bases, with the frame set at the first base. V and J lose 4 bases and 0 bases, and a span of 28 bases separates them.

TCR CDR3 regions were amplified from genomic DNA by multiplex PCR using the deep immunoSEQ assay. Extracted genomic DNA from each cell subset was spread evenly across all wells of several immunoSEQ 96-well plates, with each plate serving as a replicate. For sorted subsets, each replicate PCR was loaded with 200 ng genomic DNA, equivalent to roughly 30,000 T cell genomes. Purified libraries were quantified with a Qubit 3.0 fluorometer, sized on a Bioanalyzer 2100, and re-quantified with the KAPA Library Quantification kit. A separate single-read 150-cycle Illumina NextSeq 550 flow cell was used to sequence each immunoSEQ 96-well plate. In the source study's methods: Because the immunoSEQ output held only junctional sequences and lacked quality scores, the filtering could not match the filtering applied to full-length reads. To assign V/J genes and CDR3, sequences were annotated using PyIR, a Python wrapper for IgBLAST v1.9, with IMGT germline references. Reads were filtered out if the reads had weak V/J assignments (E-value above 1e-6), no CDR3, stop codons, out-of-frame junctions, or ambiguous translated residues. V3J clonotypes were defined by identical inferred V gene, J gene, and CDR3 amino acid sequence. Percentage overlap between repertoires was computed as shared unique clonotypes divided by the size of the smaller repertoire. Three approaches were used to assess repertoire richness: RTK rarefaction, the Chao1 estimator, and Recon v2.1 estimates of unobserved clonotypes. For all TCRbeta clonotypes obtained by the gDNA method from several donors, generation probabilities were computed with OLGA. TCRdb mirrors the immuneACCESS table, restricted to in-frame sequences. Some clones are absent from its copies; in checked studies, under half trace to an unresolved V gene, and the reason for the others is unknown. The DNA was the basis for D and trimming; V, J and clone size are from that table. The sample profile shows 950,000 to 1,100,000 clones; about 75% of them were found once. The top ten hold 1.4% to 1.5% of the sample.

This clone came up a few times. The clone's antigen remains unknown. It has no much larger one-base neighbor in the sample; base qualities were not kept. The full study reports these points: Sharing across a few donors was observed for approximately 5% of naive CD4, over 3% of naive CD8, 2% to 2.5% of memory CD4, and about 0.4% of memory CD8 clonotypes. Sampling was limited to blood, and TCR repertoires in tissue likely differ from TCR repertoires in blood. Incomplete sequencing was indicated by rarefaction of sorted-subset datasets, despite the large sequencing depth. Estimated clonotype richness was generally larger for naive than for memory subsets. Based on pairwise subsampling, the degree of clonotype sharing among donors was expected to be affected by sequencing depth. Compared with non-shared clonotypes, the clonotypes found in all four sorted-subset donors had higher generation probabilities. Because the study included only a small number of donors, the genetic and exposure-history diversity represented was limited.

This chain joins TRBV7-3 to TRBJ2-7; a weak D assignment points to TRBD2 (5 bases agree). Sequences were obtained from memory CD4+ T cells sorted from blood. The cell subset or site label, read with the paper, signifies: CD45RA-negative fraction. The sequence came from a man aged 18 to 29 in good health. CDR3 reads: CASSSLYPPPWLACSYEQYF. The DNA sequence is TGTGCCAGCAGCTCATTATACCCCCCCCCGTGGCTAGCTTGCTCCTACGAGCAGTACTTC.